This T cell receptor beta chain is from a study of T cell repertoires in cytomegalovirus infection. Study details: Public TCR beta signatures were indicative of both CMV infection and a matching HLA type.

Germline values: CDR1 DFQATT, CDR2 SNEGSKA (reference sequence). The V and J ends lost 0 bases and 0 bases respectively, with 9 bases between them. This CDR3 comprises 15 residues. TCRdb reprocessed the reads via MiXCR and lists one record per CDR3 protein. This sample has hundreds of thousands of distinct CDR3 sequences, with 24% found just once. As concerns this clonotype: Its antigen is currently unknown.

Findings and limits, study-wide: Carriers of CMV plus the relevant HLA were identified by cumulative public TCR beta family frequency. Predominance within the ex vivo response was attributable to HLA-C-restricted CMV-specific TCR beta clonotypes.

V is TRBV20-1 and J is TRBJ1-3; D unresolved. Sample: CD8+ T cells from PBMCs. The receptor comes from a human donor in good health (CMV status not recorded). Some clones in this sample may be carry-over from other donors' samples. The CDR3 DNA is TGCAGTGCTAGAGATCGGTTAAGCTCTGGAAACACCATATATTTT. This codes for CSARDRLSSGNTIYF.